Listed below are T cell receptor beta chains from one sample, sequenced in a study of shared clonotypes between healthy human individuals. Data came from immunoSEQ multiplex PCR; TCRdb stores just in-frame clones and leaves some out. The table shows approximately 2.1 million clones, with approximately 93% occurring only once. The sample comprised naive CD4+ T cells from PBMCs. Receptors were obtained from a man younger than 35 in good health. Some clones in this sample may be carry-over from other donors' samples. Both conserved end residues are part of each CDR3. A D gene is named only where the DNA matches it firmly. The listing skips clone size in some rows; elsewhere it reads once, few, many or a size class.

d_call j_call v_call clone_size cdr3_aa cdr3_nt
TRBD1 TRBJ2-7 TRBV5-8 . CASSPDRGHPYEQYF TGTGCCAGCAGCCCTGACAGGGGGCACCCCTACGAGCAGTACTTC
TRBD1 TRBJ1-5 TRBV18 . CASSHGRSGTGDQPQHF TGTGCCAGCTCACATGGGAGATCCGGGACAGGGGATCAGCCCCAGCATTTT
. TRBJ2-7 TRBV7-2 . CASSSLTALEQYF TGTGCCAGCAGCTCCTTGACAGCGCTCGAGCAGTACTTC
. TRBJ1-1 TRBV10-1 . CASSEGLNTEAFF TGCGCCAGCAGTGAAGGATTGAACACTGAAGCTTTCTTT
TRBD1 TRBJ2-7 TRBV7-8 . CASSLVLNRGTGVHEQYF TGTGCCAGCAGCTTAGTCCTTAATAGGGGGACAGGGGTCCACGAGCAGTACTTC
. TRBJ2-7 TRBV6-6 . CASSSDPRRGIGEQYF TGTGCCAGCAGTTCTGACCCCAGGAGGGGAATAGGCGAGCAGTACTTC
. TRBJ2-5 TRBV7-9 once CASSLLTGEETQYF TGTGCCAGCAGCTTATTGACGGGAGAAGAGACCCAGTACTTC
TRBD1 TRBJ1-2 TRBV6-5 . CASTSGTGPGYTF TGTGCCAGCACCTCCGGGACAGGGCCTGGCTACACCTTC
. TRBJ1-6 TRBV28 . CAEGAWDSPLHF TGTGCCGAGGGCGCCTGGGATTCACCCCTCCACTTT
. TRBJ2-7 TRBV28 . CASGRTGYEQYF TGTGCCAGCGGTCGAACAGGGTACGAGCAGTACTTC
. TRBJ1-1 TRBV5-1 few CASSLRADEAFF TGCGCCAGCAGCTTAAGGGCGGATGAAGCTTTCTTT
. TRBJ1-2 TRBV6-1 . CASRNGYPNYGYTF TGTGCCAGCAGAAACGGGTATCCTAACTATGGCTACACCTTC
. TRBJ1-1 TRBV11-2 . CASSLVPRPAFF TGTGCCAGCAGCTTAGTCCCGCGACCAGCTTTCTTT
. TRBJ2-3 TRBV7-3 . CASSLRLGVSGTDTQYF TGTGCCAGCAGCTTAAGGTTGGGGGTATCGGGCACAGATACGCAGTATTTT
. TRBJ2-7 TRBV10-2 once CASSRDGAGPSYEQYF TGCGCCAGCAGTCGGGATGGAGCGGGTCCCTCCTACGAGCAGTACTTC
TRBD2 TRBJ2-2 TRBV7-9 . CASSLVAGDTTGELFF TGTGCCAGCAGCTTGGTAGCGGGAGATACCACCGGGGAGCTGTTTTTT
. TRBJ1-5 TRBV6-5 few CASRLTRSQPQHF TGTGCCAGCAGATTAACCCGTTCCCAGCCCCAGCATTTT
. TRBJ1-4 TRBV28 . CASSANHWGEANEKLFF TGTGCCAGCAGTGCTAACCACTGGGGCGAAGCTAATGAAAAACTGTTTTTT
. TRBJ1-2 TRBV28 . CASSLGTGGYTF TGTGCCAGCAGTTTGGGGACTGGAGGCTACACCTTC
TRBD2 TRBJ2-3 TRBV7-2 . CASSLEGGSADTQYF TGTGCCAGCAGCTTAGAGGGCGGGAGTGCAGATACGCAGTATTTT
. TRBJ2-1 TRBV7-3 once CASSLEFSTEQFF TGTGCCAGCAGCTTAGAGTTTAGTACCGAGCAGTTCTTC
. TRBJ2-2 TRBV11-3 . CASSPRLGTHPNTGELFF TGTGCCAGCAGCCCACGCCTAGGGACACACCCCAACACCGGGGAGCTGTTTTTT
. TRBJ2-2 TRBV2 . CASRREDVGGELFF TGTGCCAGCAGGAGGGAGGACGTGGGCGGGGAGCTGTTTTTT